The present T cell receptor (beta chain) was sequenced within a study of blood T cell repertoires in COVID-19. Overall study: The study drew acute and convalescent COVID-19 samples from the United States, Italy and Spain. In each case, the material was cDNA or gDNA derived from T cells, B-cell-depleted T cells, or PBMCs.

In the original workflow: Reference gene primer amplification yielded estimated nucleated cell counts. The data were produced by immunoSEQ multiplex PCR, yet TCRdb's version contains in-frame clones alone and is incomplete. V and J calls and clone size come straight from that table; D and trimming were deduced from the DNA. The repertoire holds 40,000 to 50,000 clones, with around 87% as singletons. V lost 2 bases, J lost 4 bases, and 9 bases stayed unmatched. This CDR3 has 16 amino acids. CDR1 is SEHNR, CDR2 FQNEAQ, per germline (reference sequence). The receptor's source is a man aged 25-40 years with active or convalescent COVID-19. The specimen sequenced was peripheral blood. The chain carries TRBV7-9 and TRBJ2-5; 8 bases are a match to TRBD1. As DNA, the CDR3 is TGTGCCAGCAGCTTACGACTCAGGGGGCTTGGAGAGACCCAGTACTTC. Residues: CASSLRLRGLGETQYF.